The rows below give T cell receptor beta chains drawn from one sample of a study of PD-1 blockade in classical Hodgkin lymphoma. Measured with immunoSEQ multiplex PCR; TCRdb has only the in-frame clones, and not every one. The table has some 100,000 clones, roughly 89% seen once. Source: peripheral blood mononuclear cells (PBMCs), taken before the second cycle of nivolumab. The receptors here all came from a human donor with classical Hodgkin lymphoma. Both conserved end residues are part of each CDR3. A D gene is named only where the DNA matches it firmly. Rows give clone size only sometimes, using once, few, many, or a class for an expanded clone.

J gene | V gene | clone size | D gene | CDR3 DNA | CDR3 protein
TRBJ1-2 | TRBV19 | . | . | TGTGCCAGTGGCGGGTGGGAGTATGGCTACACCTTC | CASGGWEYGYTF
TRBJ2-5 | TRBV11-3 | . | . | TGTGCCAGCAGCTTAGATATCGCAGAGACCCAGTACTTC | CASSLDIAETQYF
TRBJ1-5 | TRBV30 | . | . | TGTGCCTGGTCCCGGGACTTCGAGAACAATCAGCCCCAGCATTTT | CAWSRDFENNQPQHF
TRBJ1-2 | TRBV9 | once | . | TGTGCCAGCAGCGACCCCTTCGGGGGGGCGGACTATGGCTACACCTTC | CASSDPFGGADYGYTF
TRBJ1-2 | TRBV30 | . | . | TGTGCCTGGAGTGTGGCTGGGGGCGGTCCTAACTATGGCTACACCTTC | CAWSVAGGGPNYGYTF
TRBJ1-2 | TRBV9 | . | . | TGTGCCAGCAGCGTAGGGACAGAGCCTAGATATGGCTACACCTTC | CASSVGTEPRYGYTF
TRBJ2-7 | TRBV9 | . | . | TGTGCCAGCAGATACTTGGACAGAGAAAGCTCCTACGAGCAGTACTTC | CASRYLDRESSYEQYF
TRBJ1-5 | TRBV28 | . | TRBD1 | TGTGCCAGCAGTGACAGGGTCGCGGGCAATCAGCCCCAGCATTTT | CASSDRVAGNQPQHF
TRBJ1-6 | TRBV30 | once | . | TGTGCCTGGAGTCTGCAGGTTGCGAGCTCCTATAATTCACCCCTCCACTTT | CAWSLQVASSYNSPLHF
TRBJ2-5 | TRBV5-3 | . | . | TGTGCCAGAAGCCCACAGAGTTGCGAAGAGACCCAGTACTTC | CARSPQSCEETQYF
TRBJ2-7 | TRBV7-2 | . | . | TGTGCCAGCAGCGAGGGGGCCTACGAGCAGTACTTC | CASSEGAYEQYF
TRBJ1-6 | TRBV5-4 | . | . | TGTGCCAGCAGCTTGGATCCAGGGAGCAGGGGTTCACCCCTCCACTTT | CASSLDPGSRGSPLHF
TRBJ2-2 | TRBV15 | . | TRBD1 | TGTGCCACCAGCAGAGCCCTTCCGACAGGGGTCGGGGAGCTGTTTTTT | CATSRALPTGVGELFF
TRBJ1-2 | TRBV19 | . | TRBD1 | TGTGCCAGTAGTATGGGGACAGGGCCATATGGCTACACCTTC | CASSMGTGPYGYTF
TRBJ2-2 | TRBV5-1 | . | . | TGCGCCAGCAGCTTGGTGGCAGGGCTTACCGGGGAGCTGTTTTTT | CASSLVAGLTGELFF
TRBJ2-7 | TRBV11-3 | . | . | TGTGCCAGCAGCTACAGTGTACACTACGAGCAGTACTTC | CASSYSVHYEQYF
TRBJ2-7 | TRBV6-5 | . | . | TGTGCCAGCAGTTATGGATTGGACGGGGGCTACGAGCAGTACTTC | CASSYGLDGGYEQYF
TRBJ2-5 | TRBV5-4 | . | . | TGTGCCAGCAGAGCTAGCGAGCGGGAGACCCAGTACTTC | CASRASERETQYF
TRBJ1-4 | TRBV7-8 | . | . | TGTGCCAGCAGCTTAGGCCTTAATGAAAAACTGTTTTTT | CASSLGLNEKLFF
TRBJ2-2 | TRBV7-9 | . | . | TGTGCCAGCAGCCATACCTTGAACACCGGGGAGCTGTTTTTT | CASSHTLNTGELFF
TRBJ2-6 | TRBV5-1 | . | . | TGCGCCAGCAGCTACACCGCTCTCTCTGGGGCCAACGTCCTGACTTTC | CASSYTALSGANVLTF
TRBJ1-2 | TRBV5-6 | . | TRBD1 | TGTGCCAGCAGCTCGACAGGGGCCTATGGCTACACCTTC | CASSSTGAYGYTF
TRBJ2-1 | TRBV19 | . | . | TGTGCCAGTAGTATAGGACGGGGCCCGGTGGGGGAGCAGTTCTTC | CASSIGRGPVGEQFF
TRBJ1-4 | TRBV19 | few | . | TGTGCCAGTAGCTGGGGAAGGGGAGGACTGTTTTTT | CASSWGRGGLFF
TRBJ2-3 | TRBV11-3 | . | TRBD2 | TGTGCCAGCAGCATCGGGACTAGCGGGCGCCAAGATACGCAGTATTTT | CASSIGTSGRQDTQYF
TRBJ2-7 | TRBV11-2 | few | . | TGTGCCAGCAGTCGGAACTACGAGCAGTACTTC | CASSRNYEQYF
TRBJ2-1 | TRBV10-1 | . | TRBD1 | TGCGCCAGCAGTGAGTCTGAGACAGGGCTCTACAATGAGCAGTTCTTC | CASSESETGLYNEQFF
TRBJ1-1 | TRBV9 | . | . | TGTGCCAGCAGCGTAGGCAACAGACACACTGAAGCTTTCTTT | CASSVGNRHTEAFF
TRBJ1-1 | TRBV7-2 | . | TRBD1 | TGTGCCAGCAGCTCGGACAGGGTGACCACTGAAGCTTTCTTT | CASSSDRVTTEAFF
TRBJ1-4 | TRBV18 | . | TRBD1 | TGTGCCAGCTCACCCGACAGGGGGGACACTAATGAAAAACTGTTTTTT | CASSPDRGDTNEKLFF
TRBJ2-5 | TRBV5-6 | . | . | TGTGCCAGCAGCTTGGTAACAGAAGAGACCCAGTACTTC | CASSLVTEETQYF
TRBJ2-4 | TRBV7-2 | . | TRBD2 | TGTGCCAGCAGCTTAGCTAGCGGGCTTGACATTCAGTACTTC | CASSLASGLDIQYF
TRBJ2-7 | TRBV20-1 | once | . | TGCAGTGCTAGATTAGACGGCGAGCAGTACTTC | CSARLDGEQYF
TRBJ2-5 | TRBV6-1 | . | . | TGTGCCAGCAGTGATCCCGGGAGAGCTCCTCAAGAGACCCAGTACTTC | CASSDPGRAPQETQYF
TRBJ2-3 | TRBV15 | . | . | TGTGCCACCAGCAGAGAGGGGGGCAGACCCCCCGATACGCAGTATTTT | CATSREGGRPPDTQYF
TRBJ2-5 | TRBV5-1 | . | . | TGCGCCAGCAGCAAGAATCCCGGGGGAGAGACCCAGTACTTC | CASSKNPGGETQYF
TRBJ1-2 | TRBV27 | . | TRBD1 | TGTGCCAGCAGACCGACAGGGATCCCCCAAGGCTACACCTTC | CASRPTGIPQGYTF